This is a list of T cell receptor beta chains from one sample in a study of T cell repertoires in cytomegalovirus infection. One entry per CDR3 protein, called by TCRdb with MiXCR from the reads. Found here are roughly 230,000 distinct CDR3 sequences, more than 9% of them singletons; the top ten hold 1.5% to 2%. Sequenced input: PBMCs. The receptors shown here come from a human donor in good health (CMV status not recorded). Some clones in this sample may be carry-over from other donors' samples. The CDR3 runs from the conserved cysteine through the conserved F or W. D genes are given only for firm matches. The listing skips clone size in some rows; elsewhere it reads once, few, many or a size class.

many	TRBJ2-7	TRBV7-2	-	CASSLWGSGNYEQYF	TGTGCCAGCAGCTTATGGGGGTCAGGGAATTACGAGCAGTACTTC
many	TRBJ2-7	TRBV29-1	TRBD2	CSVTSGMGEQYF	TGCAGCGTGACTAGCGGGATGGGTGAGCAGTACTTC
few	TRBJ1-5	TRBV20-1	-	CSASQGTDFNQPQHF	TGCAGTGCTAGTCAGGGCACTGATTTCAATCAGCCCCAGCATTTT
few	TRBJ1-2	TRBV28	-	CASSPRGGSHYYGYTF	TGTGCCAGCAGTCCTCGGGGGGGGTCCCATTACTATGGCTACACCTTC
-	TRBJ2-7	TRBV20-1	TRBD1	CSARRDRGTYEQYF	TGCAGTGCTAGACGGGACAGGGGTACCTACGAGCAGTACTTC
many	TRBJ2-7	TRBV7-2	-	CASSLAGGPYEQYF	TGTGCCAGCAGCTTAGCGGGAGGACCCTACGAGCAGTACTTC
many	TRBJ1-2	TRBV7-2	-	CASSLATAYGYTF	TGTGCCAGCAGCTTAGCCACGGCCTATGGCTACACCTTC
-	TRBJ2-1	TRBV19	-	CASSYVGPGPSNEQFF	TGTGCCAGTAGTTACGTCGGTCCAGGCCCCTCCAATGAGCAGTTCTTC
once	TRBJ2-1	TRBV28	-	CASSSLGAGQRNEQFF	TGTGCCAGCAGTTCCCTTGGCGCGGGACAGCGCAATGAGCAGTTCTTC
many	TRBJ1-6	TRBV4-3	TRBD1	CASSQEDREGSPLHF	TGCGCCAGCAGCCAAGAGGACAGGGAAGGCTCACCCCTCCACTTT
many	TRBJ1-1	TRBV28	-	CASSTVSTGPLTEAFF	TGTGCCAGCAGTACGGTCTCTACAGGGCCCCTCACTGAAGCTTTCTTT
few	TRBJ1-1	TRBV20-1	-	CSARGLMNTEAFF	TGCAGTGCTAGAGGGTTGATGAACACTGAAGCTTTCTTT
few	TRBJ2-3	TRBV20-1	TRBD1	CSAYDRGWANTQYF	TGCAGTGCTTATGACAGGGGTTGGGCCAATACGCAGTATTTT
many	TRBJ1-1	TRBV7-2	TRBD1	CASSKGQHQNTEAFF	TGTGCCAGCAGCAAGGGACAGCACCAGAACACTGAAGCTTTCTTT
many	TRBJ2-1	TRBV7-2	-	CASSRDGGYNEQFF	TGTGCCAGCAGCCGAGACGGGGGTTACAATGAGCAGTTCTTC
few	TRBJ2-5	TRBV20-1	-	CSAREGGGETQYF	TGCAGTGCTAGAGAAGGGGGTGGAGAGACCCAGTACTTC
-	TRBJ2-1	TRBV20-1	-	CSAKSSRTYNEQFF	TGCAGTGCGAAGTCGAGTAGGACCTACAATGAGCAGTTCTTC
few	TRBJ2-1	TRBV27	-	CASSLRSATYNEQFF	TGTGCCAGCAGTTTAAGGTCGGCTACCTACAATGAGCAGTTCTTC
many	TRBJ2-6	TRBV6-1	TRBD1	CASSYDRGSGGANVLTF	TGTGCCAGCAGTTATGACAGGGGGTCAGGTGGGGCCAACGTCCTGACTTTC
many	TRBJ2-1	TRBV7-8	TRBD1	CASSFPGTEDNEQFF	TGTGCCAGCAGCTTTCCCGGGACAGAGGACAATGAGCAGTTCTTC
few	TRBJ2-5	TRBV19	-	CASSISGDGETQYF	TGTGCCAGTAGTATCTCGGGGGACGGAGAGACCCAGTACTTC
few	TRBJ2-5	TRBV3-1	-	CASSQDIADYRTQYF	TGTGCCAGCAGCCAAGATATAGCGGACTACCGGACCCAGTACTTC
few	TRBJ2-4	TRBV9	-	CASSVAAGGATAKNIQYF	TGTGCCAGCAGCGTAGCCGCGGGTGGGGCTACGGCCAAAAACATTCAGTACTTC
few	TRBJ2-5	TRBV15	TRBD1	CATSGGQQETQYF	TGTGCCACCAGCGGGGGACAGCAAGAGACCCAGTACTTC
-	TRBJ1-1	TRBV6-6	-	CASSFTGTRGSSAFF	TGTGCCAGCAGTTTCACCGGGACGCGGGGTTCCTCAGCTTTCTTT
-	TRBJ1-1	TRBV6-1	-	CASRAEGQNTEAFF	TGTGCCAGCAGAGCAGAGGGACAGAACACTGAAGCTTTCTTT
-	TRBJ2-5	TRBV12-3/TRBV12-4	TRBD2	CATLASGEETQYF	TGTGCCACCTTGGCTAGCGGGGAAGAGACCCAGTACTTC
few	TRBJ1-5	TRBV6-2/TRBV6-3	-	CASSYSKGEQPQHF	TGTGCCAGCAGTTACTCGAAAGGGGAGCAGCCCCAGCATTTT
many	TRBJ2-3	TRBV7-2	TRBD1	CASSLRPGQGADTQYF	TGTGCCAGCAGCCTCCGACCGGGACAGGGGGCAGATACGCAGTATTTT
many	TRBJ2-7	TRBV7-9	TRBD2	CASSSWTSARNEQYF	TGTGCCAGCAGCTCTTGGACTAGCGCAAGAAACGAGCAGTACTTC
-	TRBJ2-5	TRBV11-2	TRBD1	CASSLGSRGPQETQYF	TGTGCCAGCAGCTTAGGGAGCAGGGGGCCGCAAGAGACCCAGTACTTC
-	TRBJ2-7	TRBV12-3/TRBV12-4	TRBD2	CASSPGTILPYEQYF	TGTGCCAGCAGTCCCGGGACTATACTTCCCTACGAGCAGTACTTC
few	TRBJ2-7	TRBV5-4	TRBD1	CASSFGDSLSREQYF	TGTGCCAGCAGTTTCGGGGACAGTCTGTCGCGGGAGCAGTACTTC
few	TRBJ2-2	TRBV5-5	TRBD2	CASSFTAGGLDGELFF	TGTGCCAGCAGCTTCACAGCGGGGGGGCTGGACGGGGAGCTGTTTTTT
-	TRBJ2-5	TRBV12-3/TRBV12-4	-	CASSRDEETQYF	TGTGCCAGCAGCAGGGACGAAGAGACCCAGTACTTC
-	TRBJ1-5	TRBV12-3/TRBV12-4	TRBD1	CASSFGTASAQPQHF	TGTGCCAGCAGTTTCGGGACAGCGTCAGCTCAGCCCCAGCATTTT
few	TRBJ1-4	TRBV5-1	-	CASSLGSGGGEKLFF	TGCGCCAGCAGCTTGGGATCGGGGGGCGGTGAAAAACTGTTTTTT
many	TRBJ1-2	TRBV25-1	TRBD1	CASSESSGQGGYTF	TGTGCCAGCAGTGAATCTAGCGGACAGGGTGGCTACACCTTC
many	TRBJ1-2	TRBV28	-	CASVSWRQSYGYTF	TGTGCCAGCGTCAGTTGGAGGCAGTCCTATGGCTACACCTTC
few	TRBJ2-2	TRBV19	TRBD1	CASSTDRGAEIGELFF	TGTGCCAGTAGTACAGACAGGGGGGCCGAGATCGGGGAGCTGTTTTTT